This T cell receptor (beta chain) was sequenced in a study of T cell responses to AZD1222 COVID-19 vaccine. Study overall: Pooled samples include second doses given at about 4 or 12 weeks. Study results and caveats: The study sampled repertoires only after the peak T cell response. Epitopes outside B.1.351 and B.1.1.7 mutated regions reportedly drew nearly half of spike TCRs. Seropositive status at baseline applied to only five or six AZD1222 recipients.

The repertoire was sequenced with immunoSEQ multiplex PCR; TCRdb's copy has only in-frame clones and lacks some. Of roughly 130,000 clones listed, around 90% are singletons. This clone has only one observation. The antigen is not known. CDR1 is SGHRS, CDR2 YFSETQ, per germline. CDR3 length equals 14 residues. V was pared by 4 bases and J by 7 bases, with 9 bases of the junction left unmatched. The sample in question was peripheral blood, obtained on day 0 of AZD1222 vaccination. The chain combines TRBV5-1 with TRBJ1-2; 8 nucleotides line up with TRBD1. This sequence was found in an adult in good health. For the CDR3, the DNA is TGCGCCAGCAGCGCCAGCCAGGGGGCGAGTGGCTACACCTTC. Protein: CASSASQGASGYTF.